One and the same sample provided the 9 T cell receptor beta chains below, sequenced in a study. The repertoire was sequenced with immunoSEQ multiplex PCR; TCRdb's copy has only in-frame clones and lacks some. This table holds around 49,000 clones, about 92% found once. Sequencing was carried out using PBMCs. All receptors come from a man aged 40-50 years with rheumatoid arthritis.

This chain connects TRBV19 to TRBJ1-5; no clear D. The V gene lost 3 bases and the J gene lost 6 bases, with 9 bases spanning the gap. The germline V gene encodes CDR1 LNHDA and CDR2 SQIVND (reference sequence). This CDR3 region has 13 residues. The CDR3 region is CASSMRSGQPQHF. CDR3 nucleotide sequence: TGTGCCAGTAGTATGAGGTCGGGTCAGCCCCAGCATTTT.

The CDR3 protein is CASSSGGGSYNEQFF. The CDR3 DNA reads TGTGCCAGCAGCTCCGGGGGAGGGTCCTACAATGAGCAGTTCTTC. The chain combines TRBV7-3 with TRBJ2-1; TRBD2 aligns across 7 bases. The CDR3 spans 15 residues. The germline CDR1 and CDR2 sequences are SGHTA and FQGTGA. The ends lost 4 bases at V and 1 base at J; junction bases unmatched: 4.

The gene calls are TRBV24-1 and TRBJ2-3; weak D call: TRBD2 (5 bases). Trimming shortened V by 8 bases and J by 2 bases, and 16 bases separated the two germline ends. Per germline, CDR1 KGHDR and CDR2 SFDVKD. There are 15 residues in the CDR3. The CDR3 spells CATKAGPLTTDTQYF. The CDR3 DNA sequence: TGTGCCACCAAGGCGGGCCCCCTCACCACAGATACGCAGTATTTT.

A note on this clone: Mismatch with germline at one junction end may stem from a read error. V is TRBV27 and J is TRBJ2-1; 9 nucleotides match TRBD1. The germline V gene has CDR1 MNHEY and CDR2 SMNVEV (reference sequence). CDR3 length equals 15 residues. CDR3 in DNA: TGTGCCAGCCGTTTATCGGGACAGGGCTACAATGAGCAGTTCTTC. It yields the protein CASRLSGQGYNEQFF.

A single count supports this clone. The chain employs TRBV6-5 and TRBJ1-3; D is unclear. The CDR3 is 16 amino acids. Germline lookup yields CDR1 MNHEY and CDR2 SVGAGI. V gave up 4 bases and J gave up 4 bases, with 17 bases separating them. CDR3 residues: CASSSPGVAGGNTIYF. Written as DNA, the CDR3 is TGTGCCAGCAGTTCACCCGGGGTCGCGGGAGGAAACACCATATATTTT.

The chain recombines TRBV2 with TRBJ2-7, with D possibly matching TRBD2 (6 bases). CDR3 size: 11 residues. CDR1 is SNHLY, CDR2 FYNNEI, per germline. CDR3 sequence (DNA): TGTGCCAGCAGTCGCCCGGGACTGCCGTCGGTC. Protein sequence: CASSRPGLPSV.

Here the CDR3 reads CASSPFGGTVPSYEQYF. The DNA of the CDR3 is TGTGCCAGCAGCCCCTTCGGGGGGACGGTGCCCTCCTACGAGCAGTACTTC. The genes are TRBV7-6 and TRBJ2-7, with 7 positions matching TRBD2. The CDR3 length is 17 residues. Germline V gives CDR1 SGHVS, CDR2 FNYEAQ. V dropped 5 bases and J dropped 0; count of bases not matched to a gene: 13.

The chain uses TRBV18 and TRBJ2-5; D may match TRBD1 or TRBD2 (6 bases each). Germline V lookup: CDR1 KGHSH, CDR2 LQKENI. This CDR3 has 17 residues. With 1 base removed from V and 5 bases from J, the gap between germline ends came to 20 bases. CDR3 region: CASSPRGGLGEKETQYF. CDR3 nucleotide sequence: TGTGCCAGCTCACCACGAGGGGGGCTAGGGGAGAAGGAGACCCAGTACTTC.

This chain connects TRBV6-5 to TRBJ1-1, with a tentative D call TRBD1 (6 bases). Per germline, CDR1 MNHEY and CDR2 SVGAGI. V was shortened by 2 bases and J by 6 bases, with 13 bases between the two germline ends. The CDR3 totals 14 residues. The CDR3 DNA follows: TGTGCCAGCAGTTACAAAACAGGGCTCCCTGAAGCTTTCTTT. Translated: CASSYKTGLPEAFF.